The rows below give T cell receptor beta chains drawn from one sample of a study of PD-1 blockade in mismatch repair-deficient tumors. Sequenced by immunoSEQ multiplex PCR; TCRdb stores in-frame clones only, minus some. The sample shows around 51,000 clones, over 70% of them seen only once. This specimen was peripheral blood, taken approximately 18 weeks after starting pembrolizumab. Source of these receptors: an adult with mismatch repair-deficient cancer. Each CDR3 is given with its conserved first and last residue. The D gene is left open where the match is weak. Part of the rows lack a size; the others show once, few, many or a class for expanded clones.

CDR3 DNA	CDR3 protein	CDR3 length	D gene	V gene	J gene	clone size
TGTGCCAGCAGCGGAGGGACTAGCGGGAGAGAGACCCAGTACTTC	CASSGGTSGRETQYF	15	TRBD2	TRBV9	TRBJ2-5	-
TGTGCCAGCAGCTCTTGGCTTGCTAGCGGGATTGGGGAGACCCAGTACTTC	CASSSWLASGIGETQYF	17	TRBD2	TRBV7-9	TRBJ2-5	-
TGTGCCAGCAGCTCGGCGGAAACAGGGTGGAGGACTGAAGCTTTCTTT	CASSSAETGWRTEAFF	16	-	TRBV7-2	TRBJ1-1	-
TGTGCCAGCAGCCAATGGACGGGGGGAGATGAAAAACTGTTTTTT	CASSQWTGGDEKLFF	15	-	TRBV7-9	TRBJ1-4	-
TGTGCCAGCAGCCCCCGACAGGGGGCCTACGAGCAGTACTTC	CASSPRQGAYEQYF	14	TRBD1	TRBV9	TRBJ2-7	once
TGTGCCAGTAGTAACCAAGCTACGAAAAATGAGCAGTTCTTC	CASSNQATKNEQFF	14	-	TRBV19	TRBJ2-1	few
TGTGCCAGCAGCAGACAGGGGGCGGCTAATGAAAAACTGTTTTTT	CASSRQGAANEKLFF	15	TRBD1	TRBV5-4	TRBJ1-4	-
TGTGCCAGCTCAGTTCAGGGTCAACAGCCCCAGCATTTT	CASSVQGQQPQHF	13	-	TRBV6-1	TRBJ1-5	-
TGTGCCAGTAAAACCACGGGGGGGCATAGCAATCAGCCCCAGCATTTT	CASKTTGGHSNQPQHF	16	-	TRBV19	TRBJ1-5	-
TGTGCCAGCAGTCGCCTGGACACCTCTGGAAACACCATATATTTT	CASSRLDTSGNTIYF	15	-	TRBV6-6	TRBJ1-3	-
TGTGCCAGCAGCTTGAGAGGGGGCAAAGACGAGCAGTACTTC	CASSLRGGKDEQYF	14	TRBD1	TRBV5-4	TRBJ2-7	-
TGTGCCAGCAGCTGGGATGACAGGGGGGCCTACAATGAGCAGTTCTTC	CASSWDDRGAYNEQFF	16	TRBD1	TRBV5-6	TRBJ2-1	-
TGTGCCAGCAGTTCCCTAGCGGAGTCCTACGAGCAGTACTTC	CASSSLAESYEQYF	14	TRBD2	TRBV6-6	TRBJ2-7	once
TGTGCCATCAGGGACAGAACTAATGAAAAACTGTTTTTT	CAIRDRTNEKLFF	13	-	TRBV10-3	TRBJ1-4	-
TGTGCCAGCACCGAAGGAGGGGGGGGCCTCACTAATACGCAGTATTTT	CASTEGGGGLTNTQYF	16	-	TRBV7-8	TRBJ2-3	-
TGTGCCAGCAGTTACCCGGGTTCGGATACGCAGTATTTT	CASSYPGSDTQYF	13	-	TRBV6-5	TRBJ2-3	few
TGTGCCAGCAGTTTATCTTTGGGCGGGAGCTATGGCTACACCTTC	CASSLSLGGSYGYTF	15	-	TRBV27	TRBJ1-2	-
TGTGCCAGTAGTATAGTCAGGGGGCCCTACGAGCAGTACTTC	CASSIVRGPYEQYF	14	TRBD1	TRBV19	TRBJ2-7	-
TGTGCCAGCAGCCACTGGGGCGGAAGCTCCTACAATGAGCAGTTCTTC	CASSHWGGSSYNEQFF	16	-	TRBV7-8	TRBJ2-1	-
TGCAGCGTTGAGTGGCGGGAGACCAAGACCCAGTACTTC	CSVEWRETKTQYF	13	TRBD2	TRBV29-1	TRBJ2-5	-
TGCGCCAGCAGCTTCGTTCATGGGGACACTGAAGCTTTCTTT	CASSFVHGDTEAFF	14	-	TRBV5-1	TRBJ1-1	once
TGTGCCAGCAGCTTCGTCCCGGGACAGGGTAACTATGGCTACACCTTC	CASSFVPGQGNYGYTF	16	TRBD1	TRBV7-2	TRBJ1-2	-
TGTGCCAGCAGTTCCGGACAGGGGGTATCTAGTACGCAGTATTTT	CASSSGQGVSSTQYF	15	TRBD1	TRBV6-5	TRBJ2-3	-
TGTGCCACCAGCAGAGCTAGCGGGAGATACAATGAGCAGTTCTTC	CATSRASGRYNEQFF	15	TRBD2	TRBV15	TRBJ2-1	once
TGTGCCAGCAGCAATCGACAGAGCTCTGGAAACACCATATATTTT	CASSNRQSSGNTIYF	15	-	TRBV11-2	TRBJ1-3	-
TGTGCCAGCAGCGGAGGCACCGGGGAGCTGTTTTTT	CASSGGTGELFF	12	-	TRBV6-6	TRBJ2-2	-
TGTGCCAGCAGTTTCTACAGGGAAGAGACCCAGTACTTC	CASSFYREETQYF	13	-	TRBV27	TRBJ2-5	-
TGCAGCGTTATCATTCCGGGGAACACTGAAGCTTTCTTT	CSVIIPGNTEAFF	13	-	TRBV29-1	TRBJ1-1	once
TGTGCCAGCAGTGTTCGCATGGGGGGTGAAGCTTTCTTT	CASSVRMGGEAFF	13	-	TRBV2	TRBJ1-1	few
TGTGCCAGCTCACCGCTCAGCGACCTTCGCTATGGCTACACCTTC	CASSPLSDLRYGYTF	15	-	TRBV18	TRBJ1-2	-
TGTGCCACATACCTGGGGACCGGGGAGCTGTTTTTT	CATYLGTGELFF	12	-	TRBV19	TRBJ2-2	once
TGTGCCACCAGCAGGGTTCTTAATGAAAAACTGTTTTTT	CATSRVLNEKLFF	13	-	TRBV15	TRBJ1-4	once
TGTGCCAGCAGCTTAGGGGGGAGAACGGATACGCAGTATTTT	CASSLGGRTDTQYF	14	-	TRBV7-2	TRBJ2-3	-
TGTGCCAGCATTCCTCTCTATGAGGGACTAAAGATGGATACGCAGTATTTT	CASIPLYEGLKMDTQYF	17	TRBD2	TRBV27	TRBJ2-3	-
TGTGCCAGCAGCGTAGGTTTCGGGACCGGGGAGCTGTTTTTT	CASSVGFGTGELFF	14	-	TRBV9	TRBJ2-2	-
TGCGCCAGCAGCTTGGTACTAGCGGGAGACAATGAGCAGTTCTTC	CASSLVLAGDNEQFF	15	TRBD2	TRBV5-1	TRBJ2-1	few
TGTGCCAGCAGTAGGGACATTTATAGCAATCAGCCCCAGCATTTT	CASSRDIYSNQPQHF	15	-	TRBV2	TRBJ1-5	-
TGTGCCAGCACCCAATCCGGAGGACAGGACGAAGCTTTCTTT	CASTQSGGQDEAFF	14	TRBD1	TRBV6-5	TRBJ1-1	-
TGTGCCAGCAGTTTCCGGGACACGGGAGGGAACACTGAAGCTTTCTTT	CASSFRDTGGNTEAFF	16	-	TRBV25-1	TRBJ1-1	-
TGCGCCAGTAGGCGGGACGGCTACAATGAGCAGTTCTTC	CASRRDGYNEQFF	13	-	TRBV5-1	TRBJ2-1	-
TGTGCCAGCAGCTTGGGCGGGTCCTACAATGAGCAGTTCTTC	CASSLGGSYNEQFF	14	-	TRBV11-2	TRBJ2-1	-
TGTGCCAGCAGCTTAGATCTCAGAGCGGGTCAAGAGACCCAGTACTTC	CASSLDLRAGQETQYF	16	-	TRBV11-2	TRBJ2-5	-
TGCGCCAGCAGCTTGGACAGTGAATTCACAGATACGCAGTATTTT	CASSLDSEFTDTQYF	15	-	TRBV5-1	TRBJ2-3	-
TGTGCCAGCAGTGATAACCCCCTCGGGGGGTGGACCGGGGAGCTGTTTTTT	CASSDNPLGGWTGELFF	17	TRBD2	TRBV28	TRBJ2-2	-
TGCAGCGTTGGGAATAGGGAAGAGGCCCAGTACTTC	CSVGNREEAQYF	12	-	TRBV29-1	TRBJ2-5	-
TGTGCCAGTACCGCAGGGGGGAGTACTAACTATGGCTACACCTTC	CASTAGGSTNYGYTF	15	TRBD1	TRBV19	TRBJ1-2	few
TGTGCCAGCAGTGAACGAGCGCTGGGACTTAACAATGAGCAGTTCTTC	CASSERALGLNNEQFF	16	-	TRBV6-1	TRBJ2-1	once
TGTGCCAGCAGCCCGGACACTTTCTCCTACAATGAGCAGTTCTTC	CASSPDTFSYNEQFF	15	-	TRBV6-5	TRBJ2-1	-
TGTGCCATCAGCCCCGGTGAGGGCGAGCAGTACTTC	CAISPGEGEQYF	12	-	TRBV10-3	TRBJ2-7	-
TGCAGCGTTGAAGACAGGGGGCCCACAGATACGCAGTATTTT	CSVEDRGPTDTQYF	14	TRBD1	TRBV29-1	TRBJ2-3	-
TGTGCCAGCAGCCCCCCACCAGGGCGGGTCACTGAAGCTTTCTTT	CASSPPPGRVTEAFF	15	-	TRBV28	TRBJ1-1	-
TGCAGTGCAAACACTGAAGCTTTCTTT	CSANTEAFF	9	-	TRBV20-1	TRBJ1-1	-
TGCGCCAGCAGCTTGGGGTCTAGCGGGAGTCGGGAGACCCAGTACTTC	CASSLGSSGSRETQYF	16	TRBD2	TRBV5-1	TRBJ2-5	-
TGTGCCAGCAGTTTCCAAACAGGGGGAGAGCAGTACTTC	CASSFQTGGEQYF	13	TRBD1	TRBV27	TRBJ2-7	-